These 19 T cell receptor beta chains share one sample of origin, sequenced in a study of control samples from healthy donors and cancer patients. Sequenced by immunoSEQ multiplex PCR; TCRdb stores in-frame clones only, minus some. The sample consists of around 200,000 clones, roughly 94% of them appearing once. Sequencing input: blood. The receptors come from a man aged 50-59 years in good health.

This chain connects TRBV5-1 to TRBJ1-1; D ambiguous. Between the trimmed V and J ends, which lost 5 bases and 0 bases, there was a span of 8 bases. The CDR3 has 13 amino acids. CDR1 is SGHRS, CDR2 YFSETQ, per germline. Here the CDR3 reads CASRVEVNTEAFF. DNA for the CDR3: TGCGCCAGCAGAGTCGAGGTGAACACTGAAGCTTTCTTT.

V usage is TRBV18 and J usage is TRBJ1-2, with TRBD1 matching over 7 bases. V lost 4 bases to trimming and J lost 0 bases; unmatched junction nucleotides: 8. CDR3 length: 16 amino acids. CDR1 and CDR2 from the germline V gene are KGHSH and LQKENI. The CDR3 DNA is TGTGCCAGCTCACAGTATACAGGGGAAACTAACTATGGCTACACCTTC. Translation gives CASSQYTGETNYGYTF.

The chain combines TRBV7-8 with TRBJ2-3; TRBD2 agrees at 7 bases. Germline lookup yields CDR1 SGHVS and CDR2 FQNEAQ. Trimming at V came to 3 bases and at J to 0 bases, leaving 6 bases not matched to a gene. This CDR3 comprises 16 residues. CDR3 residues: CASSFLAASSTDTQYF. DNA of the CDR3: TGTGCCAGCAGCTTCCTAGCGGCTTCTAGCACAGATACGCAGTATTTT.

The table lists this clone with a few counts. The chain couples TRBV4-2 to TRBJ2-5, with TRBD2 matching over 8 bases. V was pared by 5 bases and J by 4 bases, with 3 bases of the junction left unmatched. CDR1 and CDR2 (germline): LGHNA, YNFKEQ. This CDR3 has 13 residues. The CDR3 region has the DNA TGTGCCAGCAGCGGACTAGCTCTAGAGACCCAGTACTTC. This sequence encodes CASSGLALETQYF.

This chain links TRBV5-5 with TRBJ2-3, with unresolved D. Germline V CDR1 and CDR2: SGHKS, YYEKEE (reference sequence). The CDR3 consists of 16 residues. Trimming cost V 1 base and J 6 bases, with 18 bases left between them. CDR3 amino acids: CASSLRSARAYDTQYF. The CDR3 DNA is TGTGCCAGCAGCTTGCGATCCGCGCGAGCTTATGATACGCAGTATTTT.

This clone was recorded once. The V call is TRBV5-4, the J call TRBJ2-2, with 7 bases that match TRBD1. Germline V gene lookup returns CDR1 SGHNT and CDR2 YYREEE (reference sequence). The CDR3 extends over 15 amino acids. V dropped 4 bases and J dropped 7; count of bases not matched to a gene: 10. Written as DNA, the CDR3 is TGTGCCAGCAGCGATTCAGGGGGTTGGAACGGGGAGCTGTTTTTT. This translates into CASSDSGGWNGELFF.

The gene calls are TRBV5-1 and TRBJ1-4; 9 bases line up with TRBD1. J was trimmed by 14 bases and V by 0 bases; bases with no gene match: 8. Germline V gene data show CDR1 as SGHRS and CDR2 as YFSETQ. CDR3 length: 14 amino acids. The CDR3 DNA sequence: TGCGCCAGCAGCTTGGGGACAGGGGCTTTAAGGCTGTTTTTT. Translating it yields CASSLGTGALRLFF.

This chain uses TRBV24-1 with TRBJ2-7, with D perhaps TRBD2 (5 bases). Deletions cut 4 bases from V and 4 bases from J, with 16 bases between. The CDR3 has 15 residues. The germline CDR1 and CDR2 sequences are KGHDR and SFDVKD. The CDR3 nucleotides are TGTGCCACCAGTGACGAGGAGGCTAGCACATACGAGCAGTACTTC. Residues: CATSDEEASTYEQYF.

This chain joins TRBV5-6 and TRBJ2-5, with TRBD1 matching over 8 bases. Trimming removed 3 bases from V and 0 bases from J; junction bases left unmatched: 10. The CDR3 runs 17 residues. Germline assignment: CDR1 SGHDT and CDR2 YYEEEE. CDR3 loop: CASSSLQGAGYQETQYF. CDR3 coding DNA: TGTGCCAGCAGCTCCCTTCAGGGGGCAGGTTACCAAGAGACCCAGTACTTC. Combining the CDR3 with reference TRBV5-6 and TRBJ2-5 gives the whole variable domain DAGVTQSPTHLIKTRGQQVTLRCSPKSGHDTVSWYQQALGQGPQFIFQYYEEEERQRGNFPDRFSGHQFPNYSSELNVNALLLGDSALYLCASSSLQGAGYQETQYFGPGTRLLVL.

The CDR3 DNA follows: TGTGCCAGCAGCTTCGGACGAAGTGGGGAGCTGTTTTTT. Translation gives CASSFGRSGELFF. The gene calls are TRBV7-9 and TRBJ2-2, with D uncertain. The germline CDR1 and CDR2 sequences are SEHNR and FQNEAQ (reference sequence). V lost 3 bases, J lost 8 bases, and 10 bases lay in between. CDR3 length: 13 residues.

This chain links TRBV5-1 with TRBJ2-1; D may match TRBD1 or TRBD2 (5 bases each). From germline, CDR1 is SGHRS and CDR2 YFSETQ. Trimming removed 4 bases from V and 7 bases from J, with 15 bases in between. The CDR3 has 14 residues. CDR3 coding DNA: TGCGCCAGCAGCGCCCGGGACCTCAGGAATGAGCAGTTCTTC. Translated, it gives CASSARDLRNEQFF.

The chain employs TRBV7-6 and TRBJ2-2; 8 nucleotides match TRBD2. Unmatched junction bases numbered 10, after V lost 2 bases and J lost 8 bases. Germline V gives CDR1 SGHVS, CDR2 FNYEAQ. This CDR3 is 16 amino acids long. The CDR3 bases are TGTGCCAGCAGCTTAACTAGCGGAGATTTGGAGGGGGAGCTGTTTTTT. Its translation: CASSLTSGDLEGELFF.

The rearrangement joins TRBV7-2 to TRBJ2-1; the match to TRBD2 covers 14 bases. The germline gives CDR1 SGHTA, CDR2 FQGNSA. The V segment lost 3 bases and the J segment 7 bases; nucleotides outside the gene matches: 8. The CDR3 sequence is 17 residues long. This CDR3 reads CASSFFLRTSGGNEQFF. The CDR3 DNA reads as TGTGCCAGCAGCTTTTTTCTCCGGACTAGCGGGGGGAATGAGCAGTTCTTC.

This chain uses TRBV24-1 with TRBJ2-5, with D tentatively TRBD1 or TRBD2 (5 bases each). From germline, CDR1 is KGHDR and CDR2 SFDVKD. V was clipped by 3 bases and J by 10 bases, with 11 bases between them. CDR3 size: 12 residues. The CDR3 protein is CATSDPLGGQYF. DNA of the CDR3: TGTGCCACCAGTGATCCTCTTGGGGGCCAGTACTTC.

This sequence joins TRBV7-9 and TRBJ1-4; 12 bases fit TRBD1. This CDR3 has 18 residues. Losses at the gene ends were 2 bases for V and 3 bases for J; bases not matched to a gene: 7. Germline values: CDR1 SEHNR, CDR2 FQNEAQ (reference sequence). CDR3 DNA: TGTGCCAGCAGCTTAACCGGGACAGGGGGCGCATCTAATGAAAAACTGTTTTTT. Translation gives CASSLTGTGGASNEKLFF. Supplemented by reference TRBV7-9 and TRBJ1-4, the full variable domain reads DTGVSQNPRHKITKRGQNVTFRCDPISEHNRLYWYRQTLGQGPEFLTYFQNEAQLEKSRLLSDRFSAERPKGSFSTLEIQRTEQGDSAMYLCASSLTGTGGASNEKLFFGSGTQLSVL.

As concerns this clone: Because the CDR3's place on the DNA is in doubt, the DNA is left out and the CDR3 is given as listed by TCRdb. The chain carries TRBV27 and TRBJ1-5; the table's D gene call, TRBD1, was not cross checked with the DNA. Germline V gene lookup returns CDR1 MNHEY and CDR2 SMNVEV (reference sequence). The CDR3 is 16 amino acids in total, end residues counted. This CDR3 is CASSSSGQGLGQPQHF.

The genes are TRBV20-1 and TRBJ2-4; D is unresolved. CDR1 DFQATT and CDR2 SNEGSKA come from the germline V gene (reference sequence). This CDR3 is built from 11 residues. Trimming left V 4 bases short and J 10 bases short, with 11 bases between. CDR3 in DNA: TGCAGTGCTAACCCGACCCATATTCAGTACTTC. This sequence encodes CSANPTHIQYF.

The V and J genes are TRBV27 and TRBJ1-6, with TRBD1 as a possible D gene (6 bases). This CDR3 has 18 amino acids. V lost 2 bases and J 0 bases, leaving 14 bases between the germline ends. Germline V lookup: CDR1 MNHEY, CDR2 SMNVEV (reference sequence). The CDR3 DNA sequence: TGTGCCAGCAGTTTACGGACAGCCCGGAGCTCCTATAATTCACCCCTCCACTTT. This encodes CASSLRTARSSYNSPLHF.

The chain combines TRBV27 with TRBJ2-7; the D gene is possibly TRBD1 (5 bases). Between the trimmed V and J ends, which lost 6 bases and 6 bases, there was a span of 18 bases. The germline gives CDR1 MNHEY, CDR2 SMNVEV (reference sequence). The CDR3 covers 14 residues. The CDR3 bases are TGTGCCAGCAGCCCAGACAGTTACTGGGGCGAGCAGTACTTC. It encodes CASSPDSYWGEQYF.